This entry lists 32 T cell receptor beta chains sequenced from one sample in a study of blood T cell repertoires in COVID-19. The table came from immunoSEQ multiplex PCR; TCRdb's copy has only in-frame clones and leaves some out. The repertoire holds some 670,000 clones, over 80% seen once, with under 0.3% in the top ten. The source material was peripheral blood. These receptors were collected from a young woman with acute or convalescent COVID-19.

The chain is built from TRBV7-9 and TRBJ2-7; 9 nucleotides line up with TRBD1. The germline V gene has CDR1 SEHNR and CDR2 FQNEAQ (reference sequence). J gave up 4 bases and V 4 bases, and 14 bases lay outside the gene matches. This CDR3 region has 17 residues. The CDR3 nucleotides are TGTGCCAGCAGCTCCAGGGGATGGACAGGGGTGGGTTACGAGCAGTACTTC. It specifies CASSSRGWTGVGYEQYF.

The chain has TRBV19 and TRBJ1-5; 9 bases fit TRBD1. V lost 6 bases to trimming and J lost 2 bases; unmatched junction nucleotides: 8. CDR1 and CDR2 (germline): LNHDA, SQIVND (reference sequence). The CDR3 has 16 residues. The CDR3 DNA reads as TGTGCCAGTAGAAAGGGGACAGGGTATGGCAATCAGCCCCAGCATTTT. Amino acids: CASRKGTGYGNQPQHF.

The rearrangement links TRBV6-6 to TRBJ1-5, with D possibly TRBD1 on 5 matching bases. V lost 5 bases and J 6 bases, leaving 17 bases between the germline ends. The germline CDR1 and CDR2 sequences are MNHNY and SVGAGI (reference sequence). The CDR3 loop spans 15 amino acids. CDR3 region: CASSPEALGGQPQHF. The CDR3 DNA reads TGTGCCAGCAGTCCGGAGGCCCTGGGGGGTCAGCCCCAGCATTTT.

For the CDR3, the DNA is TGTGCCAGCAGCTATTACAGGGATGGGAATTCACCCCTCCACTTT. Amino acids: CASSYYRDGNSPLHF. This chain links TRBV7-2 with TRBJ1-6, with a tentative D call TRBD1 (6 bases). Deletions cut 4 bases from V and 7 bases from J, with 14 bases between. Germline V CDR1 and CDR2: SGHTA, FQGNSA. The CDR3 has 15 residues.

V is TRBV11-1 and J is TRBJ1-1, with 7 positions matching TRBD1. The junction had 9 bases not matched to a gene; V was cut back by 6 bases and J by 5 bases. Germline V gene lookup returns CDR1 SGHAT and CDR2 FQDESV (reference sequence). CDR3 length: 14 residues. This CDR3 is CASSLTGIRTEAFF. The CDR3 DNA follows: TGTGCCAGCAGTTTGACAGGGATACGGACTGAAGCTTTCTTT.

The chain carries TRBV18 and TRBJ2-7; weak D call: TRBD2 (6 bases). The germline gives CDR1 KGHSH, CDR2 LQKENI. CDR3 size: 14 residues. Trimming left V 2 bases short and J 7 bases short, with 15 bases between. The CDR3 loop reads CASSPGGGRGEQYF. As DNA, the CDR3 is TGTGCCAGCTCACCAGGAGGAGGGAGAGGGGAGCAGTACTTC.

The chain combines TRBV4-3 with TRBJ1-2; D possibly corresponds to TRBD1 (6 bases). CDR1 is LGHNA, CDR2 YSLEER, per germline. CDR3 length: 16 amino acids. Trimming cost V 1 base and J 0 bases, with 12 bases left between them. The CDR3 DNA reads TGCGCCAGCAGCCAAGGGGTCGGGACACCTAACTATGGCTACACCTTC. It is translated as CASSQGVGTPNYGYTF.

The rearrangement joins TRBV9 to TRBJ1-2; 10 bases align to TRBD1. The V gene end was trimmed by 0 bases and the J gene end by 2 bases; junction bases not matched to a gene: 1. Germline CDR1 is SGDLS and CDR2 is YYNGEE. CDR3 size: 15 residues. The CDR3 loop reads CASSVADRGNYGYTF. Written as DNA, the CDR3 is TGTGCCAGCAGCGTAGCGGACAGGGGGAACTATGGCTACACCTTC.

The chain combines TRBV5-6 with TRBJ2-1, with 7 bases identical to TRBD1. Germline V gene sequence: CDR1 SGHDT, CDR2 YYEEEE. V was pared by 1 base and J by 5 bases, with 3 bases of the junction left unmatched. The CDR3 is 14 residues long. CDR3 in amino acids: CASSLPGQHNEQFF. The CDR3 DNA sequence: TGTGCCAGCAGCTTGCCGGGACAGCACAATGAGCAGTTCTTC.

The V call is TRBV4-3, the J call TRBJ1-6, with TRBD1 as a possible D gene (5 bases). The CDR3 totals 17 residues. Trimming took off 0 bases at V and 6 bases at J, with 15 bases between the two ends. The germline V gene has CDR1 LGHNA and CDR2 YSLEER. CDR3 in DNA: TGCGCCAGCAGCCAAGAAGGTCGGGCAGGGCGTAATTCACCCCTCCACTTT. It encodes CASSQEGRAGRNSPLHF.

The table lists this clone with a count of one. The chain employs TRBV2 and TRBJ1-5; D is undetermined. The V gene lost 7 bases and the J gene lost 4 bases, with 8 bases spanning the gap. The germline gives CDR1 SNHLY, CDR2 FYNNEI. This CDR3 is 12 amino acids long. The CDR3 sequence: CASMGGNQPQHF. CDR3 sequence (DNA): TGTGCCAGCATGGGCGGGAATCAGCCCCAGCATTTT.

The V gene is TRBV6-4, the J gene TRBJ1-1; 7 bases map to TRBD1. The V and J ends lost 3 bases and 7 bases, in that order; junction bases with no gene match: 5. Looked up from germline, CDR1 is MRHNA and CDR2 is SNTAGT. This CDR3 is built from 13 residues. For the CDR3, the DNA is TGTGCCAGCAGTGAGACAGGGACCGGTGAAGCTTTCTTT. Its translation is CASSETGTGEAFF.

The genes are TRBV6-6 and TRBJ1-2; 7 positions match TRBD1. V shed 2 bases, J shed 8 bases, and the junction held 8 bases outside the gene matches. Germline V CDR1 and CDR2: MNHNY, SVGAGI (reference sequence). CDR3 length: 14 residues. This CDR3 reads CASSYEDRLDGYTF. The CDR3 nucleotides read TGTGCCAGCAGTTACGAGGACAGGCTTGACGGCTACACCTTC.

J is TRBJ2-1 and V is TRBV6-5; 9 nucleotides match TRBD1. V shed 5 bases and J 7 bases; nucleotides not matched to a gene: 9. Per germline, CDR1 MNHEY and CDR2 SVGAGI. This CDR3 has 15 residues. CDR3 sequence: CASSTPGTGRNEQFF. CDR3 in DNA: TGTGCCAGCAGTACTCCCGGGACAGGGAGAAATGAGCAGTTCTTC.

In nucleotides, the CDR3 is TGTGCCATCAGTGAGCCAGGAGGAACAGAATTCTACGAGCAGTACTTC. This gives the protein CAISEPGGTEFYEQYF. The V call is TRBV10-3, the J call TRBJ2-7, with D perhaps matching TRBD2 (5 bases). CDR1 is ENHRY, CDR2 SYGVKD, per germline. The CDR3 has 16 residues. Trimming shortened V by 2 bases and J by 3 bases, and 17 bases separated the two germline ends.

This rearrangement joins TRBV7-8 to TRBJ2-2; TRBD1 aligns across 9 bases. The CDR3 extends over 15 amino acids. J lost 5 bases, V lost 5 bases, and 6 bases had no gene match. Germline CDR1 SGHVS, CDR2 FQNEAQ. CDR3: CASSLTGGWTGELFF. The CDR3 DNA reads TGTGCCAGCAGCCTAACAGGGGGCTGGACCGGGGAGCTGTTTTTT.

CDR3 DNA sequence: TGTGCCAGCAGTTACGGAGATGGCTACACCTTC. It yields the protein CASSYGDGYTF. The rearrangement joins TRBV6-5 to TRBJ1-2; D is unclear. This CDR3 has 11 residues. Trimming stripped 2 bases from V and 6 bases from J, with 4 bases between. Germline V CDR1 and CDR2: MNHEY, SVGAGI.

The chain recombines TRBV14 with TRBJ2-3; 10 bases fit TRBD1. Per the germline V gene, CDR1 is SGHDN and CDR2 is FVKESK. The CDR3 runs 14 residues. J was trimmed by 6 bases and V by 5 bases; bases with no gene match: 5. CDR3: CASSARQGADTQYF. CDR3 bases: TGTGCCAGCAGCGCGAGACAGGGGGCTGATACGCAGTATTTT.

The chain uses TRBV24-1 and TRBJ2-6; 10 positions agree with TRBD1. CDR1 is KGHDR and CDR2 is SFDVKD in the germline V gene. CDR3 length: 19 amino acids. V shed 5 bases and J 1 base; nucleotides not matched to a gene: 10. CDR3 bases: TGTGCCACCAGTGGTTGGATGGGGACAGGGGTTTCTGGGGCCAACGTCCTGACTTTC. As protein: CATSGWMGTGVSGANVLTF.

This CDR3 reads CASSIGQPSYGYTF. CDR3 DNA sequence: TGTGCCAGCAGCATCGGACAGCCTAGCTATGGCTACACCTTC. The V gene is TRBV5-5, the J gene TRBJ1-2; D possibly corresponds to TRBD1 (6 bases). V was pared by 4 bases and J by 4 bases, with 14 bases between. This CDR3 has 14 residues. CDR1 SGHKS and CDR2 YYEKEE come from the germline V gene (reference sequence). The whole variable domain, remainder taken from reference TRBV5-5 and TRBJ1-2, is DAGVTQSPTHLIKTRGQQVTLRCSPISGHKSVSWYQQVLGQGPQFIFQYYEKEERGRGNFPDRFSARQFPNYSSELNVNALLLGDSALYLCASSIGQPSYGYTFGSGTRLTVV.

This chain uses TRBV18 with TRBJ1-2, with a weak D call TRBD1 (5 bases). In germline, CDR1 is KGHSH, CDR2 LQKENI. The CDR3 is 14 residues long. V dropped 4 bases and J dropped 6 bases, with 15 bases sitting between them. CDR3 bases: TGTGCCAGCTCACACCCCGGCAGGGATAATGGCTACACCTTC. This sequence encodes CASSHPGRDNGYTF.

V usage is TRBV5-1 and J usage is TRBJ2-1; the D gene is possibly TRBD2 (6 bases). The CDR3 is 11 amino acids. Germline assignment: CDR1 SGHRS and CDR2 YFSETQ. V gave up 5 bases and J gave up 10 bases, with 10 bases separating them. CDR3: CASSSGGEQFF. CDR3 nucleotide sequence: TGCGCCAGCAGTTCTGGAGGGGAGCAGTTCTTC. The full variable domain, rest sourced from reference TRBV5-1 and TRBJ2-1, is KAGVTQTPRYLIKTRGQQVTLSCSPISGHRSVSWYQQTPGQGLQFLFEYFSETQRNKGNFPGRFSGRQFSNSRSEMNVSTLELGDSALYLCASSSGGEQFFGPGTRLTVL.

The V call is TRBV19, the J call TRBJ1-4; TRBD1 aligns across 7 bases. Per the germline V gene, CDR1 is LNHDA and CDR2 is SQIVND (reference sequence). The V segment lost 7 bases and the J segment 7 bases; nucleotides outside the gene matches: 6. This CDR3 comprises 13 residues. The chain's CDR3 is CASKDRTLEKLFF. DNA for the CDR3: TGTGCCAGTAAGGACAGGACCCTTGAAAAACTGTTTTTT.

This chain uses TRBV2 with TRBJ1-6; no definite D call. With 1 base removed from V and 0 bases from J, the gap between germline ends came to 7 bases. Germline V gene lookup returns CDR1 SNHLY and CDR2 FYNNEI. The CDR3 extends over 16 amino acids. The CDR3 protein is CASSEGRGSYNSPLHF. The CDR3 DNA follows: TGTGCCAGCAGTGAAGGGCGCGGCTCCTATAATTCACCCCTCCACTTT.

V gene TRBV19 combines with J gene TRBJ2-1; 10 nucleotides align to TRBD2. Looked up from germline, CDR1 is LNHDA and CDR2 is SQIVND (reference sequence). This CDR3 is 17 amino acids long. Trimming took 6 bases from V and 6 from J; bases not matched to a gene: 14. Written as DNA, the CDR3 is TGTGCCAGTAGCCCCAGAAACCTAGCGGGGGCCGTCAATGAGCAGTTCTTC. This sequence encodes CASSPRNLAGAVNEQFF.

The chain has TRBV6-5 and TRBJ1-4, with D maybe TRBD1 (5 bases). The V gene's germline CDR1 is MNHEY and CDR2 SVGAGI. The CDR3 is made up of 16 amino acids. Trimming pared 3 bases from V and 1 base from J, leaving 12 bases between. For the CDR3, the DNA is TGTGCCAGCAGTTATGTGGGGCGCGGAACTAATGAAAAACTGTTTTTT. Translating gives CASSYVGRGTNEKLFF.

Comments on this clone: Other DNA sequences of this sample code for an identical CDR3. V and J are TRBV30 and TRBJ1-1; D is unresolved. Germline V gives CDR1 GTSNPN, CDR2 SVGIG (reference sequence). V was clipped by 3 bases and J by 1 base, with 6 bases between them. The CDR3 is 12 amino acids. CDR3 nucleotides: TGTGCCTGGAGCCCGGGGAACACTGAAGCTTTCTTT. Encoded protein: CAWSPGNTEAFF.

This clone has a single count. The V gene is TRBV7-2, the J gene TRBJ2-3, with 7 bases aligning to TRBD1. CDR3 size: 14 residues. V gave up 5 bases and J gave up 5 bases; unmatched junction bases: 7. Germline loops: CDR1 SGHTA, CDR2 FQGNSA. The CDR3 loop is CASSLRQGVDTQYF. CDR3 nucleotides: TGTGCCAGCAGCCTTCGACAGGGTGTAGATACGCAGTATTTT.

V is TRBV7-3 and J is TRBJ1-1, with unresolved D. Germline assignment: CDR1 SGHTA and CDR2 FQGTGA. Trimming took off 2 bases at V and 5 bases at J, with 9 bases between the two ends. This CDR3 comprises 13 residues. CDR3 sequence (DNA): TGTGCCAGCAGCTTAGACCGGGAAACTGAAGCTTTCTTT. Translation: CASSLDRETEAFF.

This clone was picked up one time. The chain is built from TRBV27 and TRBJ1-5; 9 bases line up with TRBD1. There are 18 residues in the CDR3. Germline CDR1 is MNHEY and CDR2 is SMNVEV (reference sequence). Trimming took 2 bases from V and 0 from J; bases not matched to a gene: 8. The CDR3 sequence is CASSLVGTGYISNQPQHF. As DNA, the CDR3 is TGTGCCAGCAGTTTAGTAGGGACAGGGTATATTAGCAATCAGCCCCAGCATTTT.

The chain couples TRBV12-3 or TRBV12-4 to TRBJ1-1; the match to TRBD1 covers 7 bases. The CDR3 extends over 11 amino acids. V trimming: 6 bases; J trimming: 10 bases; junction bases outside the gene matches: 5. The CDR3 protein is CASRLDRVAFF. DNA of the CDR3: TGTGCCAGCAGGCTAGACAGGGTAGCTTTCTTT.

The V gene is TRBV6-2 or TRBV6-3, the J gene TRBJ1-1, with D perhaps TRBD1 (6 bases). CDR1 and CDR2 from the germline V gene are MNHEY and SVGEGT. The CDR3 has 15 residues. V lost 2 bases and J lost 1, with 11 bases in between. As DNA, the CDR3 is TGTGCCAGCAGTTACATGGGGGCCGCGAACACTGAAGCTTTCTTT. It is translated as CASSYMGAANTEAFF.